Described below is a single T cell receptor beta chain sequence and its context. Its antigen remains unidentified. Trimming pared 1 base from V and 2 bases from J, leaving 8 bases between. The CDR3 covers 13 residues. Per the germline V gene, CDR1 is DFQATT and CDR2 is SNEGSKA (reference sequence). This specimen comes from a study of blood T cells in healthy people across ages. Study conclusions and caveats: Not knowing donor CMV status may have confounded expanded clonotype changes. Older individuals had lower TCR beta diversity per million T cells (the decline was roughly linear). The study regarded diversity estimates from one million T cells as underestimates.

Each sample yielded at least 6 million isolated PBMCs. A second PCR, run for about 6 to 12 cycles, used a sample-barcoded 5' primer plus a J-beta primer mix. A single record per CDR3 protein comes from TCRdb applying MiXCR to the 5' RACE reads. The repertoire holds 920,000 or so distinct CDR3 sequences, with 40% to 45% as singletons. The clonotype comes from a woman aged 55-70 years in good health. The rearrangement links TRBV20-1 to TRBJ2-5, with D unresolved. Sequenced material: blood. This CDR3 is CSARGEIQETQYF. The CDR3 bases are TGCAGTGCTAGAGGGGAAATACAAGAGACCCAGTACTTC.